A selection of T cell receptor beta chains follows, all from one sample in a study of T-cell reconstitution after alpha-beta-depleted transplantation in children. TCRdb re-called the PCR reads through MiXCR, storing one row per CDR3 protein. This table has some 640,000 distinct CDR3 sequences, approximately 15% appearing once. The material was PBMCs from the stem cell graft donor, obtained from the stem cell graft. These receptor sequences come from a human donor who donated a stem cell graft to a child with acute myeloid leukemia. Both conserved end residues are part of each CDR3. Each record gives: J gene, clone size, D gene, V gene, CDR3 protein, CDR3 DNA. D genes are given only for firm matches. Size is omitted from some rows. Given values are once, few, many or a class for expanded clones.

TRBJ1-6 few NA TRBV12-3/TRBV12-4 CASSPGTEYYSPLHF TGTGCCAGCAGTCCCGGGACGGAGTATTATTCACCCCTCCACTTT
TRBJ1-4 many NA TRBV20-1 CSARDGDEKLFF TGCAGTGCTAGAGATGGGGACGAAAAACTGTTTTTT
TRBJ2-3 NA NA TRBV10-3 CGTSDPSRAGTHSTYTDTQYF TGTGGCACCAGTGATCCCTCGAGGGCAGGAACCCATTCAACATACACAGATACGCAGTATTTT
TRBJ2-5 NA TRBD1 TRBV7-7 CASSKGQGAGETQYF TGTGCCAGCAGCAAGGGACAGGGGGCTGGGGAGACCCAGTACTTC
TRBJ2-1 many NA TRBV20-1 CSARDLGGHEQFF TGCAGTGCTAGAGATCTGGGGGGTCATGAGCAGTTCTTC
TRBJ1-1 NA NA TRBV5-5 CASSLGGWATEAFF TGTGCCAGCAGCTTAGGGGGGTGGGCAACTGAAGCTTTCTTT
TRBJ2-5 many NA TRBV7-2 CASSLGLLRETQYF TGTGCCAGCAGCTTAGGGCTCCTTCGTGAGACCCAGTACTTC
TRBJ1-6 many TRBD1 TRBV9 CASSVDTGQKNSPLHF TGTGCCAGCAGCGTAGACACGGGACAGAAGAATTCACCCCTCCACTTT
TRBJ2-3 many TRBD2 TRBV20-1 CSAPLAGFTDTQYF TGCAGTGCCCCTCTAGCGGGGTTCACAGATACGCAGTATTTT
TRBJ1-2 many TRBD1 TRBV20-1 CSARDIVTGNGYTF TGCAGTGCTAGAGATATTGTGACAGGGAATGGCTACACCTTC
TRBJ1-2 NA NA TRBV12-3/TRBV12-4 CASSFHSNYGYTF TGTGCCAGCAGTTTTCACAGTAACTATGGCTACACCTTC
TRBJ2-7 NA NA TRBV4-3 CASSQSRVDLGEQYF TGCGCCAGCAGCCAGAGCAGGGTGGACCTGGGCGAGCAGTACTTC
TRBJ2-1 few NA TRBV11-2 CASSLRQVGVNSYNEQFF TGTGCCAGCAGCTTGAGACAGGTGGGCGTTAATTCCTACAATGAGCAGTTCTTC
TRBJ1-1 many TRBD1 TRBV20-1 CSAPETGRNTEAFF TGCAGTGCTCCCGAGACAGGGAGAAACACTGAAGCTTTCTTT
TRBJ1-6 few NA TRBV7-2 CASSLARGPSGSPLHF TGTGCCAGCAGCTTAGCTAGGGGACCAAGTGGGTCACCCCTCCACTTT
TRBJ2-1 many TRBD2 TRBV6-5 CASSFPRLAGATGEQFF TGTGCCAGCAGTTTCCCCCGACTAGCGGGGGCGACGGGTGAGCAGTTCTTC
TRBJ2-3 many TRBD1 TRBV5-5 CASSLDRGVSTDTQYF TGTGCCAGCAGCTTAGACAGGGGGGTTAGCACAGATACGCAGTATTTT
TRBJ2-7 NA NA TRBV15 CATSRVEVSSYEQYF TGTGCCACCAGCAGAGTCGAGGTGAGCTCCTACGAGCAGTACTTC
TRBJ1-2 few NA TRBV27 CASSFGGLYGPAGYTF TGTGCCAGCAGTTTCGGGGGCCTGTACGGACCCGCGGGCTACACCTTC
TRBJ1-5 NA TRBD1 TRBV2 CASSTDRANQPQHF TGTGCCAGCAGTACGGACAGGGCGAATCAGCCCCAGCATTTT
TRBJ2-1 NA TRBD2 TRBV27 CASSPAGGMGNEQFF TGTGCCAGCAGCCCGGCGGGGGGAATGGGGAATGAGCAGTTCTTC
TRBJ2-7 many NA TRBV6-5 CASSYRRASSYEQYF TGTGCCAGCAGTTACAGGCGGGCCTCATCCTACGAGCAGTACTTC
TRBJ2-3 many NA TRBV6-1 CASSHEGTDTQYF TGTGCCAGCAGCCATGAGGGCACAGATACGCAGTATTTT
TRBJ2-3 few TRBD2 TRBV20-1 CCAGLAGGTYGTDTQYF TGCTGTGCTGGTCTAGCGGGGGGGACCTACGGCACAGATACGCAGTATTTT